A single sample is the source of the 26 T cell receptor beta chains below, sequenced in a study of blood T cell repertoires in COVID-19. Sequencing used immunoSEQ multiplex PCR; TCRdb keeps in-frame clones, though not all of them. Of approximately 190,000 clones in the sample, around nine tenths were seen once. Source material: peripheral blood. The receptors originated from a woman aged 35 to 49 who had recovered from COVID-19.

This clone was seen more than once but under ten times. The J gene is TRBJ1-1, the V gene TRBV18, with D maybe TRBD1 (6 bases). The germline CDR1 and CDR2 sequences are KGHSH and LQKENI. Trimming cost V 3 bases and J 3 bases, with 11 bases left between them. This CDR3 is built from 14 residues. The CDR3 loop is CASSPNNRDTEAFF. CDR3 bases: TGTGCCAGCTCACCTAATAACAGGGACACTGAAGCTTTCTTT.

This rearrangement joins TRBV11-2 to TRBJ2-5; 9 bases fit TRBD1. Losses at the gene ends were 5 bases for V and 1 base for J; bases not matched to a gene: 8. This CDR3 is 16 amino acids long. The V gene's germline CDR1 is SGHAT and CDR2 FQNNGV. The DNA of the CDR3 is TGTGCCAGCAGCCCCTGGACAGGGGTTGGCCAAGAGACCCAGTACTTC. Translating gives CASSPWTGVGQETQYF.

This clone has only one observation. The chain couples TRBV6-5 to TRBJ1-4; TRBD1 might be the D (5 bases). Germline V gives CDR1 MNHEY, CDR2 SVGAGI. This CDR3 has 14 residues. The V end was cut by 1 base, the J end by 7 bases, with 10 bases between. CDR3 bases: TGTGCCAGCAGTTACTATGGGCAGGGTGAAAAACTGTTTTTT. Translated, it gives CASSYYGQGEKLFF.

Here the CDR3 DNA reads TGTGCCAGCAGCTTTACCAGGGGGCCCTCGTACTTC. Encoded protein: CASSFTRGPSYF. J is TRBJ2-5 and V is TRBV12-3 or TRBV12-4; 8 positions match TRBD1. The V gene end was trimmed by 6 bases and the J gene end by 13 bases; junction bases not matched to a gene: 10. The CDR3 has 12 residues.

This chain uses TRBV27 with TRBJ2-2; 7 nucleotides agree with TRBD2. This CDR3 contains 14 residues. Unmatched junction bases numbered 3, after V lost 3 bases and J lost 5 bases. Germline CDR1 is MNHEY and CDR2 is SMNVEV (reference sequence). This CDR3 reads CASSFRGRTGELFF. In nucleotides, the CDR3 is TGTGCCAGCAGTTTCCGCGGGAGAACCGGGGAGCTGTTTTTT.

The chain carries TRBV19 and TRBJ2-1; no definite D call. Germline-derived CDR1 and CDR2 are LNHDA and SQIVND (reference sequence). Trimming removed 1 base from V and 0 bases from J, with 10 bases in between. The CDR3 length is 16 residues. DNA of the CDR3: TGTGCCAGTAGTATAGGGCTAGTGATCTCCTACAATGAGCAGTTCTTC. Residues: CASSIGLVISYNEQFF. Complete variable domain (other parts from reference TRBV19 and TRBJ2-1): DGGITQSPKYLFRKEGQNVTLSCEQNLNHDAMYWYRQDPGQGLRLIYYSQIVNDFQKGDIAEGYSVSREKKESFPLTVTSAQKNPTAFYLCASSIGLVISYNEQFFGPGTRLTVL.

The chain carries TRBV5-6 and TRBJ1-2; 8 nucleotides line up with TRBD1. Germline loops: CDR1 SGHDT, CDR2 YYEEEE. V trimming: 4 bases; J trimming: 4 bases; junction bases outside the gene matches: 3. This CDR3 has 13 residues. The CDR3: CASSTGGGYGYTF. In DNA, the CDR3 is TGTGCCAGCAGCACAGGGGGAGGCTATGGCTACACCTTC.

V usage is TRBV4-2 and J usage is TRBJ1-4; 7 positions match TRBD1. The V gene end was trimmed by 0 bases and the J gene end by 4 bases; junction bases not matched to a gene: 8. CDR1 is LGHNA, CDR2 YNFKEQ, per germline. The CDR3 is 17 amino acids. CDR3 loop: CASSQDAAGTDNEKLFF. The DNA of the CDR3 is TGTGCCAGCAGCCAAGATGCCGCCGGGACAGATAATGAAAAACTGTTTTTT.

This chain uses TRBV28 with TRBJ2-1; TRBD2 matches at 8 bases. Germline lookup yields CDR1 MDHEN and CDR2 SYDVKM. The length of the CDR3 is 14 residues. Trimming at V came to 2 bases and at J to 6 bases, leaving 3 bases not matched to a gene. The CDR3 here is CASSLRLAGNEQFF. CDR3 DNA: TGTGCCAGCAGTTTAAGGCTAGCGGGCAATGAGCAGTTCTTC. Full variable domain (rest looked up from reference TRBV28 and TRBJ2-1): DVKVTQSSRYLVKRTGEKVFLECVQDMDHENMFWYRQDPGLGLRLIYFSYDVKMKEKGDIPEGYSVSREKKERFSLILESASTNQTSMYLCASSLRLAGNEQFFGPGTRLTVL.

A few counts support this clone. This chain joins TRBV9 and TRBJ1-1; 8 bases map to TRBD1. J was trimmed by 3 bases and V by 4 bases; bases with no gene match: 14. CDR3 length equals 17 residues. Germline V gene sequence: CDR1 SGDLS, CDR2 YYNGEE. The CDR3 sequence: CASSLGQGIGQDTEAFF. Here the CDR3 DNA reads TGTGCCAGCAGCCTAGGACAGGGCATAGGACAGGACACTGAAGCTTTCTTT.

The J gene is TRBJ2-7, the V gene TRBV7-9; TRBD1 matches at 9 bases. CDR1 is SEHNR and CDR2 is FQNEAQ in the germline V gene (reference sequence). The CDR3 is made up of 16 amino acids. The junction had 10 bases not matched to a gene; V was cut back by 1 base and J by 6 bases. The CDR3 spells CASSLGTGQGAREQYF. The CDR3 bases are TGTGCCAGCAGCTTAGGTACGGGACAGGGAGCTCGCGAGCAGTACTTC.

V is TRBV14 and J is TRBJ2-7, with 8 bases lining up with TRBD1. This CDR3 is 15 amino acids long. CDR1 and CDR2 from the germline V gene are SGHDN and FVKESK. Losses at the gene ends were 4 bases for V and 5 bases for J; bases not matched to a gene: 10. This CDR3 reads CASSPRTGFVDEQYF. CDR3 in DNA: TGTGCCAGCAGCCCAAGGACAGGGTTCGTAGACGAGCAGTACTTC.

The chain uses TRBV19 and TRBJ2-1, with TRBD2 matching over 13 bases. The trim removed 6 bases at V and 6 bases at J, leaving 20 bases unmatched. Germline assignment: CDR1 LNHDA and CDR2 SQIVND (reference sequence). The CDR3 has 20 residues. The CDR3 coding sequence is TGTGCCAGTAGCCCCGCCTTAGGGAGACTAGCGGGAGGAGTAGGCAATGAGCAGTTCTTC. Its translation is CASSPALGRLAGGVGNEQFF.

The chain recombines TRBV30 with TRBJ2-5; the D gene is possibly TRBD2 (5 bases). The germline V gene encodes CDR1 GTSNPN and CDR2 SVGIG (reference sequence). The CDR3 runs to 11 residues. V was cut by 3 bases and J by 4 bases, with 6 bases left in between. The CDR3 here is CAWSGGETQYF. DNA of the CDR3: TGTGCCTGGAGCGGAGGAGAGACCCAGTACTTC.

The chain carries TRBV15 and TRBJ1-4; D gene unclear. Germline CDR1 reads LNHNV; CDR2 reads YYDKDF (reference sequence). The CDR3 has 17 residues. V lost 0 bases and J lost 3, with 14 bases in between. The chain's CDR3 is CATSRDGLGRANEKLFF. Written as DNA, the CDR3 is TGTGCCACCAGCAGAGATGGACTTGGGAGGGCTAATGAAAAACTGTTTTTT.

V and J are TRBV18 and TRBJ2-3, with 10 bases aligning to TRBD2. Germline V gives CDR1 KGHSH, CDR2 LQKENI. The CDR3 totals 19 residues. V gave up 2 bases and J gave up 2 bases; unmatched junction bases: 13. CDR3 in amino acids: CASSPIVSSGTSATDTQYF. CDR3 nucleotides: TGTGCCAGCTCACCAATCGTGTCATCCGGGACTAGCGCCACAGATACGCAGTATTTT.

V usage is TRBV7-2 and J usage is TRBJ2-7; TRBD1 agrees at 7 bases. The V segment lost 5 bases and the J segment 3 bases; nucleotides outside the gene matches: 10. CDR1 SGHTA and CDR2 FQGNSA come from the germline V gene. This CDR3 comprises 15 residues. CDR3 nucleotides: TGTGCCAGCAGCCAGGACAGGACCCTCTACTACGAGCAGTACTTC. It specifies CASSQDRTLYYEQYF.

The chain is built from TRBV5-1 and TRBJ2-3; tentatively, D is TRBD2 (5 bases). V shed 4 bases and J shed 1 base, with 10 bases lying between them. Germline CDR1 is SGHRS and CDR2 is YFSETQ. The CDR3 spans 14 residues. Here the CDR3 reads CASSPPGGTDTQYF. The CDR3 nucleotides are TGCGCCAGCAGCCCCCCCGGGGGCACAGATACGCAGTATTTT. The whole variable domain, filled in from reference TRBV5-1 and TRBJ2-3, reads KAGVTQTPRYLIKTRGQQVTLSCSPISGHRSVSWYQQTPGQGLQFLFEYFSETQRNKGNFPGRFSGRQFSNSRSEMNVSTLELGDSALYLCASSPPGGTDTQYFGPGTRLTVL.

This chain links TRBV7-2 with TRBJ2-7; 7 bases align to TRBD2. CDR1 is SGHTA, CDR2 FQGNSA, per germline. Trimming removed 0 bases from V and 6 bases from J; junction bases left unmatched: 5. The CDR3 is 14 amino acids. The CDR3 reads CASSLAGGPGEQYF. DNA of the CDR3: TGTGCCAGCAGCTTAGCGGGAGGGCCAGGCGAGCAGTACTTC.

This clone was seen a few times. The chain joins TRBV5-1 to TRBJ2-7, with D unresolved. Germline CDR1 and CDR2: SGHRS and YFSETQ. This CDR3 is 13 amino acids long. Trimming removed 4 bases at V and 5 bases at J, with 13 bases between. CDR3: CASSPSAENEQYF. The CDR3 DNA follows: TGCGCCAGCAGCCCGTCCGCGGAAAACGAGCAGTACTTC.

The V and J genes are TRBV15 and TRBJ2-1; 11 nucleotides agree with TRBD2. CDR1 LNHNV and CDR2 YYDKDF come from the germline V gene (reference sequence). The CDR3 covers 17 residues. With V trimmed by 2 bases and J by 9 bases, 12 bases remained unmatched. CDR3 sequence (DNA): TGTGCCACCAGCAGATTCCTCCTAGCGGGAGGCCAGAGTGAGCAGTTCTTC. Translated: CATSRFLLAGGQSEQFF.

DNA of the CDR3: TGTGCCACCAGCAGACCGGACAGGGGATTTTCTAACTATGGCTACACCTTC. Translation: CATSRPDRGFSNYGYTF. This chain connects TRBV15 to TRBJ1-2, with 9 bases that match TRBD1. Trimming at V came to 2 bases and at J to 0 bases, leaving 7 bases not matched to a gene. The CDR3 sequence is 17 residues long. CDR1 is LNHNV and CDR2 is YYDKDF in the germline V gene (reference sequence). Complete variable domain (other parts from reference TRBV15 and TRBJ1-2): DAMVIQNPRYQVTQFGKPVTLSCSQTLNHNVMYWYQQKSSQAPKLLFHYYDKDFNNEADTPDNFQSRRPNTSFCFLDIRSPGLGDTAMYLCATSRPDRGFSNYGYTFGSGTRLTVV.

This chain connects TRBV5-6 to TRBJ2-1; TRBD2 matches at 10 bases. The CDR3 consists of 18 residues. The V gene end was trimmed by 2 bases and the J gene end by 6 bases; junction bases not matched to a gene: 14. Germline assignment: CDR1 SGHDT and CDR2 YYEEEE. This CDR3 reads CASSFLGVIAGGVNEQFF. CDR3 DNA: TGTGCCAGCAGCTTTTTGGGGGTTATAGCGGGAGGAGTCAATGAGCAGTTCTTC.

V is TRBV7-8 and J is TRBJ1-1, with D hard to call. The V gene lost 1 base and the J gene lost 4 bases, with 7 bases spanning the gap. Germline V gives CDR1 SGHVS, CDR2 FQNEAQ. This CDR3 spans 13 amino acids. The CDR3 region has the DNA TGTGCCAGCAGCTTAGTCACGGTCACTGAAGCTTTCTTT. It yields the protein CASSLVTVTEAFF.

The chain carries TRBV12-3 or TRBV12-4 and TRBJ2-1; possible D gene TRBD2, 6 bases. CDR3 size: 13 residues. V lost 3 bases to trimming and J lost 7 bases, with 10 bases between them. CDR3: CASSLQEGNEQFF. CDR3 DNA: TGTGCCAGCAGTTTGCAGGAGGGGAATGAGCAGTTCTTC.

The chain joins TRBV4-3 to TRBJ2-3, with TRBD2 matching over 13 bases. This CDR3 spans 17 amino acids. Germline loops: CDR1 LGHNA, CDR2 YSLEER. The junction had 6 bases not matched to a gene; V was cut back by 4 bases and J by 2 bases. Here the CDR3 reads CASSLGLAGRNTDTQYF. Written as DNA, the CDR3 is TGCGCCAGCAGCCTGGGACTAGCGGGGCGAAACACAGATACGCAGTATTTT.